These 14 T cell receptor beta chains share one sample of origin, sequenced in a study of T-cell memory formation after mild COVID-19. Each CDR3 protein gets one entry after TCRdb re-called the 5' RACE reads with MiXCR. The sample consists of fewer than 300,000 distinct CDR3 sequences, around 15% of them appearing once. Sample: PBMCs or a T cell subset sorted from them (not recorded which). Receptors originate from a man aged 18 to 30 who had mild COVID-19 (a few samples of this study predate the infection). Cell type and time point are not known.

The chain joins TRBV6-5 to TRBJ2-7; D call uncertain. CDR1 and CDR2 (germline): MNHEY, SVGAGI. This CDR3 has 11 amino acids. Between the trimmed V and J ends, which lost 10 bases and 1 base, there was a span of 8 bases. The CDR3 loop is CATSGSYEQYF. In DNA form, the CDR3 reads TGTGCCACCTCCGGGTCCTACGAGCAGTACTTC.

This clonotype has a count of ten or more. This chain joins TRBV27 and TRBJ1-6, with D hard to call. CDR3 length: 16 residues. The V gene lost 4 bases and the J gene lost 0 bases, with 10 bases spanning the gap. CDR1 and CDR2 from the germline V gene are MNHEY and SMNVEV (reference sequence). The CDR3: CASSSRGSSYNSPLHF. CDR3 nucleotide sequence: TGTGCCAGCAGTTCCCGGGGAAGCTCCTATAATTCACCCCTCCACTTT.

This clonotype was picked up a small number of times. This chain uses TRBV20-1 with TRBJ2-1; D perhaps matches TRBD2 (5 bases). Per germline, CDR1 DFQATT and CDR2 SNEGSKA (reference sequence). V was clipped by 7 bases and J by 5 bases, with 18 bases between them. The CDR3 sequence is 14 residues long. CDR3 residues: CSVYRLASHNEQFF. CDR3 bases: TGCAGTGTATATCGGCTAGCTTCCCACAATGAGCAGTTCTTC.

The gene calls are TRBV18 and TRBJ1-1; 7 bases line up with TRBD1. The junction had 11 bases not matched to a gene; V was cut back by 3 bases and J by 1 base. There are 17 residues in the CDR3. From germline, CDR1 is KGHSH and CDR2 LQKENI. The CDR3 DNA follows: TGTGCCAGCTCACCCTTCTCGACAGGGACGACGAACACTGAAGCTTTCTTT. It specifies CASSPFSTGTTNTEAFF.

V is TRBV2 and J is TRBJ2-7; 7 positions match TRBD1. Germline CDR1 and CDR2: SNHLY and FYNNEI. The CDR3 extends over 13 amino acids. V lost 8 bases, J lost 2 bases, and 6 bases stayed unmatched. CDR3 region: CASHGDRAYEQYF. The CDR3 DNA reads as TGTGCCAGCCACGGGGACAGAGCCTACGAGCAGTACTTC.

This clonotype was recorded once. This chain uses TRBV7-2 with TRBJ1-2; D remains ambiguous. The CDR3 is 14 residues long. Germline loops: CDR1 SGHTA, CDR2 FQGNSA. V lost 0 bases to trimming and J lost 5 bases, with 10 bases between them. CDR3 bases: TGTGCCAGCAGCTTAGCGAGCGGAGGGTATGGCTACACCTTC. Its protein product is CASSLASGGYGYTF.

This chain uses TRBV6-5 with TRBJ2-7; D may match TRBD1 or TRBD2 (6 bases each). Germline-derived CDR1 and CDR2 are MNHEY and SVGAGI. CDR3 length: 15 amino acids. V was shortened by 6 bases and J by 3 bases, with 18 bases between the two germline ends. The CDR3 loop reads CASSPSVGGGYEQYV. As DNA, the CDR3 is TGTGCCAGCAGCCCCTCGGTGGGGGGCGGCTACGAGCAGTACGTC.

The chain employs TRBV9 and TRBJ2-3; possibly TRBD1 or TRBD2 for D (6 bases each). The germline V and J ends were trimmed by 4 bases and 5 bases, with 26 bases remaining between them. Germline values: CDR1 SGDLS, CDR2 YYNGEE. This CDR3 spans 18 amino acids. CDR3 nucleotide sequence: TGTGCCAGCAGCCCGGAGGGGACGGCCCCAGGCAGGGGAGATACGCAGTATTTT. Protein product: CASSPEGTAPGRGDTQYF.

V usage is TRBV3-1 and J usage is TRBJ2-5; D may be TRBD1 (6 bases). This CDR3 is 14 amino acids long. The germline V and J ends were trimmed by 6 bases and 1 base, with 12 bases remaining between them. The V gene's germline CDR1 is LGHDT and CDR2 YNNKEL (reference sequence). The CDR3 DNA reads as TGTGCCAGCAGTCGCAGGGGTCTCCAAGAGACCCAGTACTTC. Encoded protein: CASSRRGLQETQYF.

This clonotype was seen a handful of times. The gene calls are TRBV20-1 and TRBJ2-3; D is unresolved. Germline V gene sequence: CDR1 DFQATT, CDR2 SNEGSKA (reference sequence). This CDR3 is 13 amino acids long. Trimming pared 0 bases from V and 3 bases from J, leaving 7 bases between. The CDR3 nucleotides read TGCAGTGCTAGAGATCTGAGAACAGATACGCAGTATTTT. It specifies CSARDLRTDTQYF.

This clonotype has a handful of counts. CDR3 sequence: CASSSRLAGKNIQYF. Written as DNA, the CDR3 is TGTGCCAGCAGTTCGAGACTAGCGGGGAAGAACATTCAGTACTTC. The rearrangement links TRBV12-3 or TRBV12-4 to TRBJ2-4; 11 bases map to TRBD2. CDR3 length equals 15 residues. V lost 4 bases and J lost 7; bases outside the gene matches: 6.

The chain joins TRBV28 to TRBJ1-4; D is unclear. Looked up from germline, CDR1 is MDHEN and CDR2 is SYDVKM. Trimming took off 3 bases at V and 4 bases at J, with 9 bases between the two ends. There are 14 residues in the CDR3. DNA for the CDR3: TGTGCCAGCAGTTTGCGGGCGTTTAATGAAAAACTGTTTTTT. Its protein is CASSLRAFNEKLFF.

CDR3: CASSFSGQKLSGANVLTF. The CDR3 bases are TGCGCCAGCAGCTTTTCGGGACAGAAGCTGTCTGGGGCCAACGTCCTGACTTTC. The gene calls are TRBV5-1 and TRBJ2-6, with TRBD1 identical over 7 bases. Germline CDR1 is SGHRS and CDR2 is YFSETQ. The CDR3 is 18 amino acids. Losses at the gene ends were 2 bases for V and 1 base for J; bases not matched to a gene: 9.

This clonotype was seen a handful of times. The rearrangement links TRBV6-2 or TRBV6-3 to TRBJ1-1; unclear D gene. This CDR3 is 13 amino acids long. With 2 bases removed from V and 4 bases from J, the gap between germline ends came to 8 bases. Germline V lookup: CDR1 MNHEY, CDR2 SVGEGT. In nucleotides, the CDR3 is TGTGCCAGCAGTTACCGGGATCGCACTGAAGCTTTCTTT. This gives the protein CASSYRDRTEAFF.